One T cell receptor (beta chain) is described in this entry. The antigen is undetermined. This specimen belongs to a study of a mutant IDH1 vaccine in newly diagnosed glioma. About the study: Therapy received beforehand was radiotherapy, temozolomide, or both, with most patients given both. The study, taken as a whole, reports: There seemed to be no relation between pseudoprogression and changes in top peripheral T cell clonotypes.

Germline lookup yields CDR1 SGHTA and CDR2 FQGNSA. The CDR3 loop spans 17 amino acids. V gave up 5 bases and J gave up 4 bases; unmatched junction bases: 16. As to time point: week 11, during vaccination. The investigators gave 300 ug of mutant IDH1 20-mer peptide in each vaccine dose, together with topical imiquimod. Sequencing used immunoSEQ multiplex PCR; TCRdb keeps in-frame clones, though not all of them. The sample shows 120,000 or so clones, roughly 78% of them seen only once. The chain uses TRBV7-2 and TRBJ2-7; 8 bases align to TRBD2. The source was PBMCs, collected from a glioma patient whose treatment included an IDH1 peptide vaccine. The clonotype was recovered from a man aged 35-49 years with glioma. CDR3 nucleotide sequence: TGTGCCAGCAGCCTTAACGGGAGGGGCCCCCCCTGGTACGAGCAGTACTTC. Translated: CASSLNGRGPPWYEQYF.